Listed here are 28 T cell receptor beta chains from one sample, sequenced in a study of cytomegalovirus exposure and HLA in healthy donors. PCR used 60 Vbeta primers and 13 Jbeta primers. TCRdb's table, derived via immunoSEQ multiplex PCR, lists solely in-frame clones and lacks some. The sample contains approximately 77,000 clones, 75% to 80% of which appear only once. Sequencing was carried out using PBMCs. These receptor sequences come from a man aged 40-49 years in good health and CMV-seronegative.

This clone occurred once. The rearrangement joins TRBV7-8 to TRBJ2-3; TRBD2 agrees at 8 bases. This CDR3 is 17 amino acids long. In germline, CDR1 is SGHVS, CDR2 FQNEAQ. The junction had 15 bases not matched to a gene; V was cut back by 5 bases and J by 5 bases. Written as DNA, the CDR3 is TGTGCCAGCAGCCGTGGTGGGGTTAGCGGGATTCAAGATACGCAGTATTTT. Amino acids: CASSRGGVSGIQDTQYF.

On this clone: The sample contains more than one DNA sequence encoding this CDR3. This chain connects TRBV6-6 to TRBJ2-3, with unresolved D. Germline lookup yields CDR1 MNHNY and CDR2 SVGAGI (reference sequence). This CDR3 is built from 11 residues. Trimming removed 2 bases from V and 6 bases from J, with 3 bases in between. Here the CDR3 DNA reads TGTGCCAGCAGTTACCTGGATACGCAGTATTTT. Encoded protein: CASSYLDTQYF.

The chain joins TRBV28 to TRBJ2-5; 7 nucleotides agree with TRBD1. This CDR3 has 16 amino acids. The V gene end was trimmed by 7 bases and the J gene end by 2 bases; junction bases not matched to a gene: 13. In germline, CDR1 is MDHEN, CDR2 SYDVKM. The CDR3, as DNA: TGTGCCAGCACTACAGGGGCCGGAGCCTTACAAGAGACCCAGTACTTC. Protein: CASTTGAGALQETQYF. The full variable domain, in which reference TRBV28 and TRBJ2-5 provide the parts outside the CDR3, is DVKVTQSSRYLVKRTGEKVFLECVQDMDHENMFWYRQDPGLGLRLIYFSYDVKMKEKGDIPEGYSVSREKKERFSLILESASTNQTSMYLCASTTGAGALQETQYFGPGTRLLVL.

A few counts support this clone. The chain couples TRBV2 to TRBJ2-1, with 7 bases that match TRBD2. CDR1 SNHLY and CDR2 FYNNEI come from the germline V gene. J gave up 10 bases and V 6 bases, and 12 bases lay outside the gene matches. The CDR3 extends over 14 amino acids. This chain's CDR3 is CASSAGDLKLEQFF. In DNA, the CDR3 is TGTGCCAGCAGCGCGGGAGACCTGAAGTTGGAGCAGTTCTTC.

V gene TRBV19 combines with J gene TRBJ1-5; perhaps TRBD1 as D (5 bases). V dropped 1 base and J dropped 6 bases, with 13 bases sitting between them. The CDR3 totals 15 residues. Germline V gene sequence: CDR1 LNHDA, CDR2 SQIVND (reference sequence). The CDR3: CASSIVGGSGQPQHF. The CDR3 bases are TGTGCCAGTAGTATAGTCGGGGGGAGCGGTCAGCCCCAGCATTTT.

The chain couples TRBV18 to TRBJ2-3; TRBD1 matches 9 bases. The V and J ends lost 4 bases and 6 bases, in that order; junction bases with no gene match: 8. The CDR3 runs 15 residues. Germline V CDR1 and CDR2: KGHSH, LQKENI. As DNA, the CDR3 is TGTGCCAGCTCACTAGGGACAGGGAGTCGCGATACGCAGTATTTT. It translates to CASSLGTGSRDTQYF.

The rearrangement uses TRBV5-4 and TRBJ2-5, with D tentatively TRBD2 (5 bases). CDR1 is SGHNT and CDR2 is YYREEE in the germline V gene (reference sequence). The germline V and J ends were trimmed by 5 bases and 2 bases, with 16 bases remaining between them. This CDR3 is built from 15 residues. CDR3 residues: CASRPDSQRQETQYF. The CDR3, as DNA: TGTGCCAGCAGGCCGGACTCCCAACGTCAAGAGACCCAGTACTTC.

The chain couples TRBV7-3 to TRBJ2-1, with a weak D call TRBD2 (6 bases). CDR1 SGHTA and CDR2 FQGTGA come from the germline V gene. The V end was cut by 4 bases, the J end by 6 bases, with 13 bases between. The length of the CDR3 is 14 residues. CDR3 DNA: TGTGCCAGCAGCTCAGGACTACCAGTCAATGAGCAGTTCTTC. Its protein is CASSSGLPVNEQFF. Filled out from reference TRBV7-3 and TRBJ2-1, the complete variable domain reads GAGVSQTPSNKVTEKGKYVELRCDPISGHTALYWYRQSLGQGPEFLIYFQGTGAADDSGLPNDRFFAVRPEGSVSTLKIQRTERGDSAVYLCASSSGLPVNEQFFGPGTRLTVL.

This clone was observed once. The genes are TRBV4-2 and TRBJ2-2; 10 bases line up with TRBD1. This CDR3 region has 15 residues. Per the germline V gene, CDR1 is LGHNA and CDR2 is YNFKEQ. V shed 4 bases and J 3 bases; nucleotides not matched to a gene: 2. The CDR3 DNA sequence: TGTGCCAGCAGCCCCGGGACAGGGGACACCGGGGAGCTGTTTTTT. It is translated as CASSPGTGDTGELFF.

V usage is TRBV7-9 and J usage is TRBJ2-7; TRBD2 is a possible D gene (5 bases). With 5 bases removed from V and 7 bases from J, the gap between germline ends came to 21 bases. The CDR3 runs to 15 residues. Germline CDR1 and CDR2: SEHNR and FQNEAQ (reference sequence). CDR3 amino acids: CASSLPSTGPGEQYF. The CDR3 DNA sequence: TGTGCCAGCAGCCTACCCTCGACTGGCCCGGGGGAGCAGTACTTC.

The V gene is TRBV6-1, the J gene TRBJ2-1; no reliable D call. The CDR3 totals 12 residues. The V gene's germline CDR1 is MNHNS and CDR2 SASEGT. The germline V and J ends were trimmed by 1 base and 9 bases, with 7 bases remaining between them. The chain's CDR3 is CASSEGWSEQFF. The CDR3 DNA is TGTGCCAGCAGTGAAGGGTGGAGTGAGCAGTTCTTC.

V is TRBV27 and J is TRBJ2-7, with 15 bases aligning to TRBD2. CDR1 is MNHEY, CDR2 SMNVEV, per germline (reference sequence). Germline trimming cut 8 bases from V and 0 bases from J; bases unmatched to any gene: 5. The CDR3 runs 16 residues. The CDR3 reads CASRTSGRVGSYEQYF. DNA of the CDR3: TGTGCCAGCCGGACTAGCGGGAGGGTTGGCTCCTACGAGCAGTACTTC.

This chain joins TRBV27 and TRBJ1-1, with 11 nucleotides matching TRBD1. The germline V gene has CDR1 MNHEY and CDR2 SMNVEV (reference sequence). V was clipped by 1 base and J by 4 bases; unmatched bases: 2. The CDR3 runs to 15 residues. The CDR3 loop is CASSLLGTGGTEAFF. CDR3 in DNA: TGTGCCAGCAGTTTATTAGGGACAGGGGGCACTGAAGCTTTCTTT.

This clone was detected only once. This chain links TRBV27 with TRBJ2-2, with 9 positions matching TRBD1. The trim removed 5 bases at V and 6 bases at J, leaving 19 bases unmatched. The CDR3 has 19 residues. The germline V gene encodes CDR1 MNHEY and CDR2 SMNVEV (reference sequence). CDR3 residues: CASSIFGTGRLLDPGELFF. In DNA form, the CDR3 reads TGTGCCAGCAGTATCTTTGGGACAGGGAGGTTGTTGGATCCCGGGGAGCTGTTTTTT.

This clone has more than one count but fewer than ten. The chain is built from TRBV13 and TRBJ2-7; a weak D match, TRBD2 (5 bases). Trimming removed 4 bases from V and 0 bases from J, with 13 bases in between. From germline, CDR1 is PRHDT and CDR2 FYEKMQ (reference sequence). The CDR3 sequence is 15 residues long. The CDR3 reads CASSSWTGSSYEQYF. CDR3 nucleotide sequence: TGTGCCAGCAGCTCATGGACGGGGAGCTCCTACGAGCAGTACTTC.

The chain couples TRBV7-2 to TRBJ1-2; the match to TRBD1 covers 8 bases. Per germline, CDR1 SGHTA and CDR2 FQGNSA. V trimming: 5 bases; J trimming: 8 bases; junction bases outside the gene matches: 10. The CDR3 runs to 14 residues. Here the CDR3 DNA reads TGTGCCAGCAGCCCCCCAGACAGGGGAGGCGGCTACACCTTC. Amino acid sequence: CASSPPDRGGGYTF.

The rearrangement uses TRBV5-1 and TRBJ2-1, with 8 bases identical to TRBD1. This CDR3 spans 15 amino acids. The ends lost 7 bases at V and 0 bases at J; junction bases unmatched: 6. Germline V gene lookup returns CDR1 SGHRS and CDR2 YFSETQ. The CDR3 DNA reads TGCGCCAGCGAACGGACAGGGAGCTCCTACAATGAGCAGTTCTTC. Amino acids: CASERTGSSYNEQFF.

This chain uses TRBV7-2 with TRBJ1-5; D perhaps matches TRBD1 (5 bases). V lost 5 bases, J lost 7 bases, and 12 bases lay in between. The CDR3 is 13 residues long. The germline gives CDR1 SGHTA, CDR2 FQGNSA. CDR3 loop: CASSPAEGQPQHF. The CDR3 DNA sequence: TGTGCCAGCAGCCCCGCGGAGGGGCAGCCCCAGCATTTT. Variable domain in full (rest from reference TRBV7-2 and TRBJ1-5): GAGVSQSPSNKVTEKGKDVELRCDPISGHTALYWYRQSLGQGLEFLIYFQGNSAPDKSGLPSDRFSAERTGGSVSTLTIQRTQQEDSAVYLCASSPAEGQPQHFGDGTRLSIL.

The chain combines TRBV11-2 with TRBJ2-3, with D possibly TRBD2 on 5 matching bases. This CDR3 has 12 residues. Looked up from germline, CDR1 is SGHAT and CDR2 is FQNNGV. Trimming pared 8 bases from V and 4 bases from J, leaving 10 bases between. CDR3 DNA: TGTGCCAGCGAAGGACTCCCAGATACGCAGTATTTT. Amino acids: CASEGLPDTQYF.

This chain joins TRBV6-5 and TRBJ2-6; D uncertain. Germline values: CDR1 MNHEY, CDR2 SVGAGI. The CDR3 is 15 residues long. The V gene lost 5 bases and the J gene lost 4 bases, with 12 bases spanning the gap. For the CDR3, the DNA is TGTGCCAGCAGTCCGAAATGGGCCGGGGCCAACGTCCTGACTTTC. This translates into CASSPKWAGANVLTF.

The chain employs TRBV7-2 and TRBJ2-1; the match to TRBD1 covers 9 bases. After removal of 4 bases from V and 4 bases from J, the junction contained 5 bases not matched to a gene. The CDR3 has 15 residues. CDR1 and CDR2 (germline): SGHTA, FQGNSA. The chain's CDR3 is CASSSGTGNYNEQFF. The CDR3 nucleotides read TGTGCCAGCAGCTCCGGGACAGGGAATTACAATGAGCAGTTCTTC.

This chain connects TRBV30 to TRBJ1-5; TRBD1 is a possible D gene (5 bases). The length of the CDR3 is 13 residues. The ends were cut back, 3 bases at V and 4 bases at J, with 10 bases in the middle. CDR1 and CDR2 from the germline V gene are GTSNPN and SVGIG (reference sequence). CDR3 coding DNA: TGTGCCTGGAGCGACAGAGATAATCAGCCCCAGCATTTT. It yields the protein CAWSDRDNQPQHF.

This sequence joins TRBV19 and TRBJ1-5; D gene ambiguous. With 3 bases removed from V and 0 bases from J, the gap between germline ends came to 9 bases. The CDR3 consists of 15 residues. The germline CDR1 and CDR2 sequences are LNHDA and SQIVND (reference sequence). The CDR3 loop is CASSMLALSNQPQHF. CDR3 sequence (DNA): TGTGCCAGTAGTATGTTGGCCCTTAGCAATCAGCCCCAGCATTTT.

The V gene is TRBV30, the J gene TRBJ2-2; 8 bases agree with TRBD1. Germline V gene sequence: CDR1 GTSNPN, CDR2 SVGIG (reference sequence). V dropped 3 bases and J dropped 2; count of bases not matched to a gene: 2. The CDR3 covers 14 residues. The CDR3 loop is CAWRGQANTGELFF. CDR3 nucleotide sequence: TGTGCCTGGAGGGGACAGGCCAACACCGGGGAGCTGTTTTTT.

This sequence joins TRBV5-1 and TRBJ2-5, with D perhaps matching TRBD2 (5 bases). Germline-derived CDR1 and CDR2 are SGHRS and YFSETQ. V was trimmed by 4 bases and J by 4 bases, leaving 20 bases between them. This CDR3 has 16 residues. The CDR3 sequence is CASSTSPDRGRETQYF. The CDR3 DNA is TGCGCCAGCAGCACCTCCCCAGACCGGGGAAGAGAGACCCAGTACTTC.

The genes are TRBV9 and TRBJ2-3; D uncertain. V was clipped by 0 bases and J by 3 bases, with 5 bases between them. CDR1 is SGDLS and CDR2 is YYNGEE in the germline V gene. The CDR3 spans 13 residues. CDR3 region: CASSVDTTDTQYF. The DNA of the CDR3 is TGTGCCAGCAGCGTAGACACAACAGATACGCAGTATTTT.

The rearrangement uses TRBV10-2 and TRBJ2-5; 7 bases agree with TRBD2. J was trimmed by 7 bases and V by 6 bases; bases with no gene match: 8. The CDR3 is 13 amino acids. The V gene's germline CDR1 is WSHSY and CDR2 SAAADI. The CDR3 coding sequence is TGCGCCAGCAGCGGACTAGTGCGCGGGACCCAGTACTTC. Residues: CASSGLVRGTQYF.

The genes are TRBV7-2 and TRBJ2-1; 15 bases are shared with TRBD2. Germline CDR1 SGHTA, CDR2 FQGNSA. The CDR3 has 18 residues. The junction had 9 bases not matched to a gene; V was cut back by 1 base and J by 8 bases. The CDR3 DNA follows: TGTGCCAGCAGCTTAGAATGGACTAGCGGGAGGGCTGGATATGAGCAGTTCTTC. Its translation: CASSLEWTSGRAGYEQFF.